Shown below are 10 T cell receptor beta chains from a single sample sequenced in a study of blood T cell repertoires in COVID-19 (dated by TCRdb to 2019 to 2021). The receptor library was made with the immunoSEQ multiplex PCR assay. TCRdb provides this immuneACCESS table in a form limited to in-frame rearrangements. Some clones are lacking; in checked studies, under half of them reflect an unresolved V gene, and why the rest are absent is not known. The sample table shows some 390,000 clones, and about 89% are seen once. The ten most abundant clones make up 2.3% of the sample. Sequencing was done on a sample of peripheral blood. These receptors were obtained from a woman aged 60-75 years with COVID-19, enrolled during active disease.

The chain is built from TRBV3-1 (or the pseudogene TRBV3-2) and TRBJ2-5; 8 positions match TRBD2. Trimming cost V 7 bases and J 5 bases; bases outside gene matches: 9. The length of the CDR3 is 14 residues. Germline CDR1 LGHDT, CDR2 YNNKEL (reference sequence). The CDR3 sequence is CASTERGRGETQYF. Written as DNA, the CDR3 is TGTGCCAGCACCGAGCGGGGGAGAGGGGAGACCCAGTACTTC.

As DNA, the CDR3 is TGTGCCAGCAGCGGGTCCGGGGACAGATCCTACGAGCAGTACTTC. This sequence encodes CASSGSGDRSYEQYF. This rearrangement joins TRBV9 to TRBJ2-7; the match to TRBD1 covers 7 bases. Germline CDR1 is SGDLS and CDR2 is YYNGEE. The CDR3 runs to 15 residues. The V gene end was trimmed by 3 bases and the J gene end by 1 base; junction bases not matched to a gene: 7. The entire variable domain, with the rest obtained from reference TRBV9 and TRBJ2-7, is as follows: DSGVTQTPKHLITATGQRVTLRCSPRSGDLSVYWYQQSLDQGLQFLIQYYNGEERAKGNILERFSAQQFPDLHSELNLSSLELGDSALYFCASSGSGDRSYEQYFGPGTRLTVT.

The chain has TRBV5-1 and TRBJ1-1, with 7 bases that match TRBD1. The germline V gene encodes CDR1 SGHRS and CDR2 YFSETQ. The CDR3 has 17 residues. With 1 base clipped from V and 2 bases from J, the junction kept 11 bases outside the gene matches. Here the CDR3 reads CASSLSPGGGLNTEAFF. As DNA, the CDR3 is TGCGCCAGCAGCTTGTCCCCAGGAGGGGGCCTAAACACTGAAGCTTTCTTT.

The rearrangement links TRBV20-1 to TRBJ1-5, with D unresolved. V shed 3 bases and J shed 1 base, with 10 bases lying between them. CDR3 length equals 14 residues. Per germline, CDR1 DFQATT and CDR2 SNEGSKA (reference sequence). The CDR3 DNA follows: TGCAGTGCTAGTCCGGGATCGAGCAATCAGCCCCAGCATTTT. It yields the protein CSASPGSSNQPQHF.

This clone was detected many times. This chain uses TRBV28 with TRBJ1-6; 7 positions match TRBD1. The V and J ends lost 3 bases and 2 bases, in that order; junction bases with no gene match: 1. The CDR3 contains 15 residues. Germline loops: CDR1 MDHEN, CDR2 SYDVKM. In nucleotides, the CDR3 is TGTGCCAGCAGTTTCCAGGGGGCCTATAATTCACCCCTCCACTTT. Its protein product is CASSFQGAYNSPLHF.

This sequence joins TRBV19 and TRBJ2-7, with 9 positions matching TRBD1. The CDR3 is made up of 15 amino acids. Germline values: CDR1 LNHDA, CDR2 SQIVND (reference sequence). With 5 bases clipped from V and 6 bases from J, the junction kept 11 bases outside the gene matches. In DNA form, the CDR3 reads TGTGCCAGTAGTCAAACAGGGGGCGCTTTGAGCGAGCAGTACTTC. As protein: CASSQTGGALSEQYF.

This clone occurred a few times. This CDR3 reads CASSLRQTTNEKLFF. CDR3 nucleotides: TGTGCCAGCAGCTTACGGCAGACTACTAATGAAAAACTGTTTTTT. The chain combines TRBV7-2 with TRBJ1-4; D remains unclear. With 2 bases removed from V and 2 bases from J, the gap between germline ends came to 9 bases. The CDR3 covers 15 residues. The V gene's germline CDR1 is SGHTA and CDR2 FQGNSA.

The gene calls are TRBV3-1 (or the pseudogene TRBV3-2) and TRBJ2-7; perhaps TRBD2 as D (5 bases). Germline-derived CDR1 and CDR2 are LGHDT and YNNKEL (reference sequence). V was clipped by 4 bases and J by 2 bases, with 12 bases between them. The CDR3 extends over 14 amino acids. The CDR3 DNA sequence: TGTGCCAGCAGCCGGCGGCGAGGGACCTACGAGCAGTACTTC. It specifies CASSRRRGTYEQYF.

This sequence joins TRBV30 and TRBJ2-7, with TRBD1 identical over 8 bases. Germline values: CDR1 GTSNPN, CDR2 SVGIG (reference sequence). V shed 2 bases and J 3 bases; nucleotides not matched to a gene: 6. The CDR3 runs to 14 residues. CDR3 DNA: TGTGCCTGGAGTCAGACAGGGGTACTCTACGAGCAGTACTTC. Translated: CAWSQTGVLYEQYF. Together with reference TRBV30 and TRBJ2-7, the CDR3 gives the full variable domain: SQTIHQWPATLVQPVGSPLSLECTVEGTSNPNLYWYRQAAGRGLQLLFYSVGIGQISSEVPQNLSASRPQDRQFILSSKKLLLSDSGFYLCAWSQTGVLYEQYFGPGTRLTVT.

This chain links TRBV7-9 with TRBJ1-2; 9 bases are shared with TRBD1. Germline lookup yields CDR1 SEHNR and CDR2 FQNEAQ (reference sequence). Unmatched junction bases numbered 0, after V lost 1 base and J lost 3 bases. The CDR3 has 14 residues. Here the CDR3 reads CASSLGQGDYGYTF. CDR3 DNA sequence: TGTGCCAGCAGCTTAGGACAGGGGGACTATGGCTACACCTTC.